The 11 T cell receptor beta chains presented below share a single source sample, sequenced in a study of OX40 agonist ivuxolimab in advanced cancers. Sequencing used immunoSEQ multiplex PCR; TCRdb keeps in-frame clones, though not all of them. The sample lists some 86,000 clones; roughly nine tenths were seen once. Sequences were derived from CD4+ or CD8+ T cells sorted from blood, sampled in a trial of the OX40 agonist ivuxolimab. The source of these receptors is an adult with an advanced solid tumor such as melanoma, head and neck, liver or kidney cancer.

CDR3 region: CASSEGVKGNQPQHF. The DNA of the CDR3 is TGTGCCAGCAGCGAAGGGGTTAAGGGCAATCAGCCCCAGCATTTT. The chain carries TRBV11-3 and TRBJ1-5, with D possibly being TRBD1 (5 bases). Germline V gene data show CDR1 as SGHNT and CDR2 as YENEEA. The length of the CDR3 is 15 residues. V lost 5 bases, J lost 2 bases, and 13 bases lay in between.

The gene calls are TRBV27 and TRBJ2-1; D might be TRBD2 (7 bases). The V end was cut by 5 bases, the J end by 7 bases, with 15 bases between. This CDR3 is built from 14 residues. Germline assignment: CDR1 MNHEY and CDR2 SMNVEV (reference sequence). The CDR3 DNA is TGTGCCAGCAGTCACATACAGGGAGGGAATGAGCAGTTCTTC. This sequence encodes CASSHIQGGNEQFF.

The chain uses TRBV5-1 and TRBJ1-1; 10 nucleotides line up with TRBD1. From germline, CDR1 is SGHRS and CDR2 YFSETQ. The CDR3 has 15 residues. Unmatched junction bases numbered 8, after V lost 4 bases and J lost 5 bases. The CDR3 nucleotides are TGCGCCAGCAGCGCACCGACAGGGGGCGCGACTGAAGCTTTCTTT. Amino acids: CASSAPTGGATEAFF.

The J gene is TRBJ2-1, the V gene TRBV7-2; no clear D. V gave up 2 bases and J gave up 6 bases, with 5 bases separating them. Germline CDR1 reads SGHTA; CDR2 reads FQGNSA. The CDR3 runs 12 residues. CDR3 sequence: CASSLSVNEQFF. Written as DNA, the CDR3 is TGTGCCAGCAGCTTAAGCGTCAATGAGCAGTTCTTC. The whole variable domain, filled in from reference TRBV7-2 and TRBJ2-1, reads GAGVSQSPSNKVTEKGKDVELRCDPISGHTALYWYRQSLGQGLEFLIYFQGNSAPDKSGLPSDRFSAERTGGSVSTLTIQRTQQEDSAVYLCASSLSVNEQFFGPGTRLTVL.

This rearrangement joins TRBV28 to TRBJ2-2, with D uncertain. V was trimmed by 6 bases and J by 5 bases, leaving 7 bases between them. Germline CDR1 MDHEN, CDR2 SYDVKM. CDR3 length equals 12 residues. The CDR3 sequence is CASSQRTGELFF. CDR3 nucleotide sequence: TGTGCCAGCAGCCAACGAACCGGGGAGCTGTTTTTT.

This sequence joins TRBV9 and TRBJ1-3, with TRBD1 identical over 7 bases. J lost 0 bases, V lost 4 bases, and 1 base had no gene match. The germline CDR1 and CDR2 sequences are SGDLS and YYNGEE. The CDR3 spans 14 residues. CDR3 region: CASSRQGSGNTIYF. As DNA, the CDR3 is TGTGCCAGCAGCAGACAGGGCTCTGGAAACACCATATATTTT. Based on the CDR3 plus reference TRBV9 and TRBJ1-3, the full variable domain is DSGVTQTPKHLITATGQRVTLRCSPRSGDLSVYWYQQSLDQGLQFLIQYYNGEERAKGNILERFSAQQFPDLHSELNLSSLELGDSALYFCASSRQGSGNTIYFGEGSWLTVV.

For the CDR3, the DNA is TGCGCCAGCAGCTTGAGCTCCTACGAGCAGTACTTC. As protein: CASSLSSYEQYF. V and J are TRBV5-1 and TRBJ2-7; the D is unclear. The length of the CDR3 is 12 residues. Germline lookup yields CDR1 SGHRS and CDR2 YFSETQ. The V gene lost 1 base and the J gene lost 0 bases, with 2 bases spanning the gap. Together with reference TRBV5-1 and TRBJ2-7, the CDR3 gives the full variable domain: KAGVTQTPRYLIKTRGQQVTLSCSPISGHRSVSWYQQTPGQGLQFLFEYFSETQRNKGNFPGRFSGRQFSNSRSEMNVSTLELGDSALYLCASSLSSYEQYFGPGTRLTVT.

The chain employs TRBV27 and TRBJ2-3; 9 bases fit TRBD1. The CDR3 extends over 15 amino acids. Germline CDR1 MNHEY, CDR2 SMNVEV (reference sequence). V dropped 5 bases and J dropped 2; count of bases not matched to a gene: 5. In DNA, the CDR3 is TGTGCCAGCAGTGTTGGACAGGGGAACACAGATACGCAGTATTTT. It codes for CASSVGQGNTDTQYF.

The chain is built from TRBV9 and TRBJ2-1, with D perhaps TRBD1 (5 bases). Germline V CDR1 and CDR2: SGDLS, YYNGEE. The CDR3 has 14 residues. The V gene lost 4 bases and the J gene lost 5 bases, with 13 bases spanning the gap. The CDR3 DNA reads TGTGCCAGCAGCCCCCAGGGATTAGACAATGAGCAGTTCTTC. It translates to CASSPQGLDNEQFF.

The count of this clone is one. The same CDR3 arises from other DNA sequences in this sample as well. The chain is built from TRBV6-6 and TRBJ1-5; maybe TRBD1 (5 bases). The CDR3 is 15 residues long. V was pared by 3 bases and J by 0 bases, with 9 bases between. Germline V gene lookup returns CDR1 MNHNY and CDR2 SVGAGI (reference sequence). The CDR3 DNA follows: TGTGCCAGCAGTTATTTGGGGGATAGCAATCAGCCCCAGCATTTT. Amino acids: CASSYLGDSNQPQHF.

J is TRBJ2-5 and V is TRBV9; TRBD2 agrees at 7 bases. The ends lost 4 bases at V and 2 bases at J; junction bases unmatched: 11. The CDR3 spans 16 residues. Germline V lookup: CDR1 SGDLS, CDR2 YYNGEE. The CDR3 spells CASSTRLAATQETQYF. The CDR3 DNA reads TGTGCCAGCAGCACCCGGCTAGCGGCCACTCAAGAGACCCAGTACTTC.